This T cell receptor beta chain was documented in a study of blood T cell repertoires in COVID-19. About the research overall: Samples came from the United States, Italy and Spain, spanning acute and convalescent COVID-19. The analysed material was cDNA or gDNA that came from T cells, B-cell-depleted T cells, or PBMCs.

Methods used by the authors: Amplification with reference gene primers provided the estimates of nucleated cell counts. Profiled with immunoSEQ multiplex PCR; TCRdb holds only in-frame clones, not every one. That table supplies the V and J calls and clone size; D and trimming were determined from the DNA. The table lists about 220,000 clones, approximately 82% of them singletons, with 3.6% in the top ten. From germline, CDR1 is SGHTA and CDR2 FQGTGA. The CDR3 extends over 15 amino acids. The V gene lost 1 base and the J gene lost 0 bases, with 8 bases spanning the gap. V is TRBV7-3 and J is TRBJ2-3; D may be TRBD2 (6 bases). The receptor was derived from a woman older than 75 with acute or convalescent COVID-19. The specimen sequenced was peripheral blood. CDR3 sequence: CASSLMGGSTDTQYF. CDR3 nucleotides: TGTGCCAGCAGCTTAATGGGGGGAAGCACAGATACGCAGTATTTT.